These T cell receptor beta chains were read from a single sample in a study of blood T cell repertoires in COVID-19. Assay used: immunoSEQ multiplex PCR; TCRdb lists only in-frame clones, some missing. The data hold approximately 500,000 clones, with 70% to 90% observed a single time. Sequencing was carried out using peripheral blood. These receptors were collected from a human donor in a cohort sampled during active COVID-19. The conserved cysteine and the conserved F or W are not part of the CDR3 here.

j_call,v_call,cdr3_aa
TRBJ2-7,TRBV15,ATSREFSGTSYEQY
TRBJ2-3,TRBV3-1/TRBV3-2,ASSSRLAGGDNTQY
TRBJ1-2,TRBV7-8,ASSLVSGTGGPNYGYT
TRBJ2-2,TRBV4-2,ASSSGQGATGELF
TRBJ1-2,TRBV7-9,ASSSGDRLLLHGGYT
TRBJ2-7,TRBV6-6,ASSSPGSSYEQY
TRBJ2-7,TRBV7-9,ASSLSQVVD
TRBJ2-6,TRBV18,ASSPLQAGANVLT
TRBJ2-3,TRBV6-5,ASRYGTSGRAGTQY
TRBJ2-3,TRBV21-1,ASSKTRLGRDTDTQY
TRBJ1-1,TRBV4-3,ASSPQVGTEAF
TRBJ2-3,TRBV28,ASRALAGGSDTQY
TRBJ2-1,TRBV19,ASSRYIGTIYNEQF
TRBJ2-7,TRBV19,ASGQGSYEQY
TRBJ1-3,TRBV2,ASHQGSGNTIY
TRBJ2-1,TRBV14,ASSQDILGLTRVEQF
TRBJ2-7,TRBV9,ASSVGPATGAEQY
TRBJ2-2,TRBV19,ASSPLGTQGGTGELF
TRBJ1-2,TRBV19,ASSKRQYGYT
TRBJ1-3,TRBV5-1,ASSFGDSGNTIY
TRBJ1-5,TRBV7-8,ASSVENYQPQH
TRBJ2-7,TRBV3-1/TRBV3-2,ASSRGNSYEQY
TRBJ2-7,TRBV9,ASSPPGLAGGIDEQY
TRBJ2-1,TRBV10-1,ASSTGTSGVGEQF
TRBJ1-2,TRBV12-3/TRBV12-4,ASSLYGQGYT
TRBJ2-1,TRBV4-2,ASSQEGTGSHNEQF
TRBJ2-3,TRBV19,ASTASGRPTTDTQY
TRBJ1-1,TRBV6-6,AGSYGGRNTEAF
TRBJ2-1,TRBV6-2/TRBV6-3,ASSPHRTGHNEQF
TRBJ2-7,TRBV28,ASSFSGGLEQY
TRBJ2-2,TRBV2,ASIPSGSARELF
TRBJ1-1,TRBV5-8,ASSLLRTEAF
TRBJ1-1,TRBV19,ASSIEGRRLRDKEVRGEAF
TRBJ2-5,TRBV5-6,ASSFGEETQY
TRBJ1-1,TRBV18,ASSPPGAPEAF
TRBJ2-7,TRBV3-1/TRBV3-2,ASSQDTTGGYEQY
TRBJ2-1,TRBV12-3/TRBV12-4,ASTLAGFNEQF
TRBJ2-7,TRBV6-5,ASSLSAGGFYEQY
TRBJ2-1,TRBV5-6,ASSRDGGRAYNEQF
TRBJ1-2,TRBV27,ASSPDRFQGYT
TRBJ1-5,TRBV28,ASSSGQGGSQPQH
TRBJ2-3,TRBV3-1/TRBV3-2,ASSQGNSASTDTQY
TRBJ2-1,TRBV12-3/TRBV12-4,ASSPSVNEQF
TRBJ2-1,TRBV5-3,ARSSDRRLGQF
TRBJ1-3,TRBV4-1,ASSQEAGPGRTGNTIY
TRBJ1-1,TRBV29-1,SVDPFSEAF
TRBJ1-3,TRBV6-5,ASRRRGSGNTIY
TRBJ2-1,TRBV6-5,ASSYGGAEQF
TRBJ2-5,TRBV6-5,ASSPPGRGQETQY
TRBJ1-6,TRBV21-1,ASSKECKLARGWLGFLTNSPLH
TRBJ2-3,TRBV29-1,SVEEARGDTQY
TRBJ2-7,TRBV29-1,SVVRQGASGEQY
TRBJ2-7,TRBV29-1,SAAKGEAHEQY
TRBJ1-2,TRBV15,ATSRDSGTGADGYT
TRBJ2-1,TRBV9,ASSSSGRAYNEQF
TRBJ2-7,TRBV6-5,ASRRQGAPYEQY
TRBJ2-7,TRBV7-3,ASSPEGTSGRLQY
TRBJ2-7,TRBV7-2,ASSARDRALYEQY
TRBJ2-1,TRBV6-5,ASSILAGGEQF
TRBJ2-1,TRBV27,ASAPGQGGNEQF